This T cell receptor beta chain was sequenced during a study of cytomegalovirus exposure and HLA in healthy donors. General study findings and limits: Later on, an analysis tied approximately 17,000 TCR beta sequences to HLA alleles at 0.05 false discovery rate.

Of note for this clone: What it recognizes is unknown.

In the PCR, 60 Vbeta and 13 Jbeta primers were used. Libraries were prepared by immunoSEQ multiplex PCR; TCRdb keeps only in-frame clonotypes and omits some of them. The data contain 150,000 to 200,000 clones, roughly an eighth of them seen just once; the ten biggest clones take up 7.8%. Deletions cut 3 bases from V and 2 bases from J, with 5 bases between. The CDR3 loop spans 13 amino acids. Germline CDR1 MNHEY, CDR2 SMNVEV (reference sequence). The chain is built from TRBV27 and TRBJ1-3, with D hard to call. Sequenced sample: PBMCs. This clonotype originated in a man aged 45-65 years in good health and CMV-seropositive. The CDR3, as DNA: TGTGCCAGCAGTTTCTATGCTGGAAACACCATATATTTT. This sequence encodes CASSFYAGNTIYF.